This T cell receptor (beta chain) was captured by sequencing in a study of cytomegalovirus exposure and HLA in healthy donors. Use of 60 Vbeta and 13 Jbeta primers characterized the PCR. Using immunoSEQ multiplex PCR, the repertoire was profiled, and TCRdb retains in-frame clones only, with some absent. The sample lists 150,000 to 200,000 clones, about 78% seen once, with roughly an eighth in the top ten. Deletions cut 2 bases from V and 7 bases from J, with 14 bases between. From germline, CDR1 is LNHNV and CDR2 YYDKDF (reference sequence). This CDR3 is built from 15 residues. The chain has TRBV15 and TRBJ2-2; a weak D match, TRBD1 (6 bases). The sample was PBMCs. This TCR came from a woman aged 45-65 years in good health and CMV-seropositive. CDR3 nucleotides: TGTGCCACCAGCAGATCGGACAGCTTAAACGGGGAGCTGTTTTTT. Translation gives CATSRSDSLNGELFF.